This TCR beta chain was sequenced during a study of Ad26.COV2.S vaccination and SARS-CoV-2 variants. Whole-study findings and limits: Vaccine recipients had higher spike-specific TCR breadth than placebo recipients. Spike-specific responses of CD8+ and CD4+ T cells were reported to display substantial breadth after vaccination.

The CDR3 runs to 16 residues. V lost 4 bases, J lost 0 bases, and 5 bases stayed unmatched. Germline values: CDR1 SGHNT, CDR2 YYREEE (reference sequence). Treatment given: about 20 received Ad26.COV2.S at low or high dose, single or two shots; 5 received placebo; per-sample allocation not given. All samples were drawn on day 63, counting from the first vaccine or placebo injection. The method was immunoSEQ multiplex PCR; TCRdb's version includes in-frame clones alone and lacks a portion of them. Of under 400,000 clones listed, roughly 84% are singletons. Note on this clone: Its target is unknown.

Source: peripheral blood, taken in a trial of Ad26.COV2.S vaccine versus placebo. This receptor was obtained from a person aged 18-60 years who received the Ad26.COV2.S COVID-19 vaccine or a placebo. This chain links TRBV5-4 with TRBJ2-2; 8 positions agree with TRBD1. The CDR3 DNA follows: TGTGCCAGCAGCATCGGACAGGGAGCGAACACCGGGGAGCTGTTTTTT. This translates into CASSIGQGANTGELFF.